This is a list of T cell receptor beta chains from one sample in a study of STAT3 mutations in large granular lymphocyte leukemia. Clones were read by immunoSEQ multiplex PCR, and TCRdb kept only the in-frame ones, dropping some. This sample has 7,000 to 9,000 clones, with around 75% found just once. The sample was peripheral blood mononuclear cells. The source is a woman in her thirties or forties with T-cell large granular lymphocyte leukemia. Some clones in this sample may be carry-over from other donors' samples. The conserved cysteine and the conserved F or W are not part of the CDR3 here. Fields, in order: D gene, V gene, J gene, CDR3 protein. D genes are given only for firm matches.

TRBD1	TRBV29-1	TRBJ1-2	SVGGGQGINYGYT
TRBD1	TRBV5-1	TRBJ1-1	ASSGQGDDAEAF
.	TRBV30	TRBJ1-3	AWSRGNTIY
.	TRBV14	TRBJ1-1	ASSQGTIATEAF
.	TRBV5-1	TRBJ1-1	ASSSSGSNTEAF
TRBD1	TRBV13	TRBJ2-7	ASSSGQGSDEQY
.	TRBV6-1	TRBJ1-1	ASTVGAMRAF
.	TRBV27	TRBJ1-3	ASSLDRRGNTIY
.	TRBV18	TRBJ1-2	ASSPPARENYGYT
.	TRBV7-8	TRBJ1-2	ASSLGRGNYGYT
.	TRBV5-1	TRBJ1-2	ASSLAEGQHGYT
TRBD1	TRBV5-6	TRBJ1-2	ASSSGQGSYGYT
.	TRBV5-1	TRBJ1-1	ASSLDSHLTEAF
.	TRBV19	TRBJ1-2	ASSGTWGGGYGYT
.	TRBV18	TRBJ2-4	ASSPIGDIQY
.	TRBV18	TRBJ2-1	ASSPLASLSYNEQF
.	TRBV7-9	TRBJ1-1	ASITIRARDPEAF
TRBD1	TRBV6-5	TRBJ1-2	ASSEQGAYGYT
.	TRBV5-1	TRBJ1-1	ASSLGAPMNTEAF
TRBD1	TRBV27	TRBJ2-7	ASRGGQGIYEQY
.	TRBV30	TRBJ2-3	AWSANSDTQY
.	TRBV6-5	TRBJ2-3	ASSYGPDTQY
.	TRBV5-4	TRBJ2-7	ASSSGSEQY
TRBD2	TRBV18	TRBJ2-7	ASSPPGTSFNEQY
.	TRBV7-8	TRBJ1-2	ASSLVWGGDSNYGYT
TRBD2	TRBV5-4	TRBJ2-7	ASSSRLAGAYEQY
.	TRBV5-4	TRBJ1-2	ASSSSGGISYGYT
.	TRBV2	TRBJ1-5	ASRELWGQPQH